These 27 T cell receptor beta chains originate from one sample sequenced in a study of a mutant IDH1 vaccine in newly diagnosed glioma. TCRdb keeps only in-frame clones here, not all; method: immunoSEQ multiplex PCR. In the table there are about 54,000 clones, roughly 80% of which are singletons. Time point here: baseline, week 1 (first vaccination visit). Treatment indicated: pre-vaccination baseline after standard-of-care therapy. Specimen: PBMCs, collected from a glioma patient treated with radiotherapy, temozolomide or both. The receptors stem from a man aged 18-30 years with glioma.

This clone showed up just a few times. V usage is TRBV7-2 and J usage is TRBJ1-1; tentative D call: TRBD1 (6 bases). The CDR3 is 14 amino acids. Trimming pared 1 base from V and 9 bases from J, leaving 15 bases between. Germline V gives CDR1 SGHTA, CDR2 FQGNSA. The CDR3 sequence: CASSLEGTGRQAFF. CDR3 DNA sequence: TGTGCCAGCAGCTTAGAAGGTACAGGGCGCCAAGCTTTCTTT.

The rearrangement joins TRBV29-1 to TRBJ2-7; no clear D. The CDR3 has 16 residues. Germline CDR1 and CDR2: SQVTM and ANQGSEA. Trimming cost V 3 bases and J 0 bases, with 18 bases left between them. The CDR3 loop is CSVEVVVTSHSYEQYF. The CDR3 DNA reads TGCAGCGTTGAGGTAGTCGTGACCTCCCACTCCTACGAGCAGTACTTC.

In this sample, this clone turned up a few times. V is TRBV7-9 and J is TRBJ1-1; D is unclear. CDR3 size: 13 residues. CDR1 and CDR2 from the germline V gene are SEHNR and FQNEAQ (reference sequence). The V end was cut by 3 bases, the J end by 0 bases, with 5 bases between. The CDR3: CASSLQMNTEAFF. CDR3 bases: TGTGCCAGCAGCTTGCAGATGAACACTGAAGCTTTCTTT. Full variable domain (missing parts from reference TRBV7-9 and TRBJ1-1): DTGVSQNPRHKITKRGQNVTFRCDPISEHNRLYWYRQTLGQGPEFLTYFQNEAQLEKSRLLSDRFSAERPKGSFSTLEIQRTEQGDSAMYLCASSLQMNTEAFFGQGTRLTVV.

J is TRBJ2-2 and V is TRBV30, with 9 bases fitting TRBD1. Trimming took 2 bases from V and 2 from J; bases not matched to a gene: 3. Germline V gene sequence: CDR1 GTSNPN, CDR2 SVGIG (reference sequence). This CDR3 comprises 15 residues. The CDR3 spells CAWSKDRGNTGELFF. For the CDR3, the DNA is TGTGCCTGGAGTAAGGACAGGGGTAACACCGGGGAGCTGTTTTTT.

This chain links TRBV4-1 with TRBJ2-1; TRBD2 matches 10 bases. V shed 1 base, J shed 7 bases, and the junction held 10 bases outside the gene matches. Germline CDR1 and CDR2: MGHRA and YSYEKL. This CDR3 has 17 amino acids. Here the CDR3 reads CASSQGRASGRRNEQFF. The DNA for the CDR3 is TGCGCCAGCAGCCAAGGGCGCGCTAGCGGGAGAAGGAATGAGCAGTTCTTC.

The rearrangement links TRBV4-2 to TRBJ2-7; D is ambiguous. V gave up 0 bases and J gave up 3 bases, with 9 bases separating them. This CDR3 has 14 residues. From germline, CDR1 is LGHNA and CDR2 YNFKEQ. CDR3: CASSQDPLVYEQYF. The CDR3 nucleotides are TGTGCCAGCAGCCAAGATCCCCTGGTCTACGAGCAGTACTTC.

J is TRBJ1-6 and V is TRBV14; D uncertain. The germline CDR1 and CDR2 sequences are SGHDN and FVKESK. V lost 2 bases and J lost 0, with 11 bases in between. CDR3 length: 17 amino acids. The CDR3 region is CASSQSAGLSYNSPLHF. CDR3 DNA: TGTGCCAGCAGCCAATCCGCGGGCCTCTCCTATAATTCACCCCTCCACTTT.

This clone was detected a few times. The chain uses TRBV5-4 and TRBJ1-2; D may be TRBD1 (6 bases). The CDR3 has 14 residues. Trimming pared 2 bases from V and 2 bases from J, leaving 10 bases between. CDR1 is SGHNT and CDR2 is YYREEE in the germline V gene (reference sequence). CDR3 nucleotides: TGTGCCAGCAGCTTTCGGACAGCGAACTATGGCTACACCTTC. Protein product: CASSFRTANYGYTF.

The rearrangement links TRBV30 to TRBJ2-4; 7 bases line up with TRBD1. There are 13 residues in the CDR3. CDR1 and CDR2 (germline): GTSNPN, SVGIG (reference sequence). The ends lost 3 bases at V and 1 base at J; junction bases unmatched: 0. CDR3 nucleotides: TGTGCCTGGAGCAGGGGGGCCAAAAACATTCAGTACTTC. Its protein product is CAWSRGAKNIQYF.

CDR3 in amino acids: CASSQDRRGPNTEAFF. DNA for the CDR3: TGCGCCAGCAGCCAAGATCGCCGGGGGCCGAACACTGAAGCTTTCTTT. The chain carries TRBV4-1 and TRBJ1-1, with D possibly being TRBD1 (6 bases). CDR1 is MGHRA and CDR2 is YSYEKL in the germline V gene. There are 16 residues in the CDR3. The V gene lost 0 bases and the J gene lost 1 base, with 12 bases spanning the gap.

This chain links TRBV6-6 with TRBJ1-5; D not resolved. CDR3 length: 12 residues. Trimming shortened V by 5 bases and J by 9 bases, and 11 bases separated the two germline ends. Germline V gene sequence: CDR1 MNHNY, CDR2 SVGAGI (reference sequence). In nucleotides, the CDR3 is TGTGCCAGCAGTCCCCAAATTGGGCCCCAGCATTTT. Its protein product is CASSPQIGPQHF.

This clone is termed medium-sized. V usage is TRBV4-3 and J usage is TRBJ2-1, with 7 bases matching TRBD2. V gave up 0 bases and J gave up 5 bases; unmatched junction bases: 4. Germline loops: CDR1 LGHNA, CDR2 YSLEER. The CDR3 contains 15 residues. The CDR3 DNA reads TGCGCCAGCAGCCAAGATCGCGGGACTAACAATGAGCAGTTCTTC. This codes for CASSQDRGTNNEQFF.

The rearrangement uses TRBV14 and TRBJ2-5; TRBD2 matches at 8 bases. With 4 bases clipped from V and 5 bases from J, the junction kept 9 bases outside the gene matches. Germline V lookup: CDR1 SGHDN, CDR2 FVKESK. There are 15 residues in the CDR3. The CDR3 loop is CASSPGLVSGETQYF. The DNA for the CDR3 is TGTGCCAGCAGCCCGGGACTAGTGTCAGGCGAGACCCAGTACTTC.

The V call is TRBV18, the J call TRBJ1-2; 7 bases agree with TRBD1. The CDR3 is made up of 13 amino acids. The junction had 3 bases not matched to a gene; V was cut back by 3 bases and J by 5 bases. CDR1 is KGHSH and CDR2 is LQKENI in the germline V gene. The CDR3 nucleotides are TGTGCCAGCTCACCCGACAGGGATTATGGCTACACCTTC. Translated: CASSPDRDYGYTF.

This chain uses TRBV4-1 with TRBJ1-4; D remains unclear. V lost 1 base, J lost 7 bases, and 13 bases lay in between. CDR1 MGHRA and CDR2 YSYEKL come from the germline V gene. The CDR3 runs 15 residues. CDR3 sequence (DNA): TGCGCCAGCAGCCAAGTTCACAGCCCAGGTGAAAAACTGTTTTTT. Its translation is CASSQVHSPGEKLFF.

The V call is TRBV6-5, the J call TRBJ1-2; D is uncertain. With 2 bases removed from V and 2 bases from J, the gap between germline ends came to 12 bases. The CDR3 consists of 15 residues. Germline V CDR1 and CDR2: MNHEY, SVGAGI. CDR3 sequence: CASSYVGTSNYGYTF. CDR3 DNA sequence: TGTGCCAGCAGTTACGTAGGCACATCGAACTATGGCTACACCTTC.

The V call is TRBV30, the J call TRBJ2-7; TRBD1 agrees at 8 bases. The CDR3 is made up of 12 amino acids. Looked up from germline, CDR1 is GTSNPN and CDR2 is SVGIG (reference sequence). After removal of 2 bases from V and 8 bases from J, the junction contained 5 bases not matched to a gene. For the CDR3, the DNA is TGTGCCTGGAGTTCCGGACAGGGACAGCAGTACTTC. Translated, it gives CAWSSGQGQQYF.

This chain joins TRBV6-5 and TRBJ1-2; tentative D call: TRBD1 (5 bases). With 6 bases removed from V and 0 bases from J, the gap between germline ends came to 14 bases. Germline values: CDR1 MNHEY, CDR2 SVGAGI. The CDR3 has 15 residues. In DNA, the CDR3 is TGTGCCAGCAGGTTAGGGGACGCACCTAACTATGGCTACACCTTC. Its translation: CASRLGDAPNYGYTF.

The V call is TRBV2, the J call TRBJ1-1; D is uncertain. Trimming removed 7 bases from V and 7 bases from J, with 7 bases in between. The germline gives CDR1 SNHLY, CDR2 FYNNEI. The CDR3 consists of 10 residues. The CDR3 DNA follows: TGTGCCAGCAAACGTCTTGAAGCTTTCTTT. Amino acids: CASKRLEAFF. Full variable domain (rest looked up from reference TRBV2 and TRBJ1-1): EPEVTQTPSHQVTQMGQEVILRCVPISNHLYFYWYRQILGQKVEFLVSFYNNEISEKSEIFDDQFSVERPDGSNFTLKIRSTKLEDSAMYFCASKRLEAFFGQGTRLTVV.

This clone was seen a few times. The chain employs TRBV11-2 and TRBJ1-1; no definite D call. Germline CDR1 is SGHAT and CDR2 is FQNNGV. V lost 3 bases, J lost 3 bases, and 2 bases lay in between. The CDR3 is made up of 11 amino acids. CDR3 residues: CASSFYTEAFF. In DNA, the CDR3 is TGTGCCAGCAGCTTCTACACTGAAGCTTTCTTT.

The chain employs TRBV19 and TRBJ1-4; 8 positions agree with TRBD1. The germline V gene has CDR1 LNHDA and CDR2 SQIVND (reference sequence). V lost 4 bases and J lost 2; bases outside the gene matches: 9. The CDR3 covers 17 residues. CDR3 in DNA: TGTGCCAGTAGTACAGGGGGCGGATGGGGGACTAATGAAAAACTGTTTTTT. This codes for CASSTGGGWGTNEKLFF.

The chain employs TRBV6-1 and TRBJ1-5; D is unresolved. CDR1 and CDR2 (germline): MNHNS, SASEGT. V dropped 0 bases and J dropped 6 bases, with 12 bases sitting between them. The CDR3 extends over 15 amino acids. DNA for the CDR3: TGTGCCAGCAGTGAAGCTACAGCCGGGATTCAGCCCCAGCATTTT. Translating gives CASSEATAGIQPQHF.

CDR3 in amino acids: CAWWEGNEQFF. As DNA, the CDR3 is TGTGCCTGGTGGGAGGGCAATGAGCAGTTCTTC. The chain has TRBV30 and TRBJ2-1; 7 positions agree with TRBD2. The CDR3 runs to 11 residues. Germline trimming cut 5 bases from V and 6 bases from J; bases unmatched to any gene: 1. Germline CDR1 GTSNPN, CDR2 SVGIG (reference sequence).

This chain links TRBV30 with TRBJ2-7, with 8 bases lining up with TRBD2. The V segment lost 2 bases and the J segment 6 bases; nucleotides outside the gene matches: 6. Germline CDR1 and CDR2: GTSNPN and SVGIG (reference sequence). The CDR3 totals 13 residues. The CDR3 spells CAWSNIRGGEQYF. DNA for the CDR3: TGTGCCTGGAGTAATATCCGGGGGGGCGAGCAGTACTTC. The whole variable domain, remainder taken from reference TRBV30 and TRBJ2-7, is SQTIHQWPATLVQPVGSPLSLECTVEGTSNPNLYWYRQAAGRGLQLLFYSVGIGQISSEVPQNLSASRPQDRQFILSSKKLLLSDSGFYLCAWSNIRGGEQYFGPGTRLTVT.

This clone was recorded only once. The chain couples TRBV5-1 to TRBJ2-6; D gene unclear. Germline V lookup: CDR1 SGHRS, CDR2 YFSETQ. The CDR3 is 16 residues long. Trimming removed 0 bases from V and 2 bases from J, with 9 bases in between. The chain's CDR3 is CASSLGTETGANVLTF. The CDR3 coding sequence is TGCGCCAGCAGCTTGGGAACAGAAACTGGGGCCAACGTCCTGACTTTC.

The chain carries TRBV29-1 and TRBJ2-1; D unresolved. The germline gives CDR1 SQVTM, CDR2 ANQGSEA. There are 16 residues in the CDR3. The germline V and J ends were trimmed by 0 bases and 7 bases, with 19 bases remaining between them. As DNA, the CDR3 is TGCAGCGTTGAAGATCGTGGCCTACCCAAATGGAATGAGCAGTTCTTC. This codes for CSVEDRGLPKWNEQFF.

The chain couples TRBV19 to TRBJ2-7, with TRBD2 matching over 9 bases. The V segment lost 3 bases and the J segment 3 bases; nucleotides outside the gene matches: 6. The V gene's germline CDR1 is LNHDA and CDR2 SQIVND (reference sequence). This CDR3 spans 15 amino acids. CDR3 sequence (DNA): TGTGCCAGTAGTATGTCTAGCGGGGAAATCTACGAGCAGTACTTC. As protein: CASSMSSGEIYEQYF.